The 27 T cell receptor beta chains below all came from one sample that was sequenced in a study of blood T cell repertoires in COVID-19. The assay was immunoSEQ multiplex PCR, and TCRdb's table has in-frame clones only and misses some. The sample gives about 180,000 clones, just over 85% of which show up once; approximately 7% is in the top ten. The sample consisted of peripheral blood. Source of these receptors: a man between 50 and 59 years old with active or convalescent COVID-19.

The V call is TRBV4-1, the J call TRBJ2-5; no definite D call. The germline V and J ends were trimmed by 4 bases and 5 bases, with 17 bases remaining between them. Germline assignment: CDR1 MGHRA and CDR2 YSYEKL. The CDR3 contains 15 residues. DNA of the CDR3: TGCGCCAGCAGCCGCGATCCGACTTCTCAGGAGACCCAGTACTTC. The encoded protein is CASSRDPTSQETQYF.

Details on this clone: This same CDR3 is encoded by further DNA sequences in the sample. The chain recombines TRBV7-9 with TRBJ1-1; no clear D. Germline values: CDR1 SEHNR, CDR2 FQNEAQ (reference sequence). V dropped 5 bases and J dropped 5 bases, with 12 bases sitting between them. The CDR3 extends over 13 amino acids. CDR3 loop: CASSLVAGTEAFF. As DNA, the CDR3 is TGTGCCAGCAGCCTAGTAGCGGGAACTGAAGCTTTCTTT.

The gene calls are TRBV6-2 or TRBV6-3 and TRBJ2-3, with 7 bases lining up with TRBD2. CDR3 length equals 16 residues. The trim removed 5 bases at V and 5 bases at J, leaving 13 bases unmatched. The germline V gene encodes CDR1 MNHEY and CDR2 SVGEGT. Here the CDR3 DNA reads TGTGCCAGCAGTACAGTAGCGGGCCCTTGGTTAGATACGCAGTATTTT. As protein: CASSTVAGPWLDTQYF.

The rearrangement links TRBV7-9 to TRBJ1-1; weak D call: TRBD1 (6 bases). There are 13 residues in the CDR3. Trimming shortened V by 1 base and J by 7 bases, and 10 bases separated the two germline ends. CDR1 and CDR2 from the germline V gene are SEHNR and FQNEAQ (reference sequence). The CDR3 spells CASSLEGRGEAFF. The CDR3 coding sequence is TGTGCCAGCAGCTTAGAAGGCAGGGGTGAAGCTTTCTTT.

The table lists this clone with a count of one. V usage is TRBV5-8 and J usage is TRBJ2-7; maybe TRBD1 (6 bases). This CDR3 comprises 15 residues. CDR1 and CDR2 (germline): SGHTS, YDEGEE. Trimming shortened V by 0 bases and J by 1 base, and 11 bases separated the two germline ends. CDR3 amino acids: CASSLGDMASYEQYF. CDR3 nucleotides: TGTGCCAGCAGCTTGGGGGACATGGCTTCCTACGAGCAGTACTTC.

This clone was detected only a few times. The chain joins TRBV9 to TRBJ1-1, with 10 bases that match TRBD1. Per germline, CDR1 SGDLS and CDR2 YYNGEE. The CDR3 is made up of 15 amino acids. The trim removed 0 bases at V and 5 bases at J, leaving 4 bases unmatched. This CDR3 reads CASSVGGQGITEAFF. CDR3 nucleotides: TGTGCCAGCAGCGTAGGGGGACAGGGGATAACTGAAGCTTTCTTT.

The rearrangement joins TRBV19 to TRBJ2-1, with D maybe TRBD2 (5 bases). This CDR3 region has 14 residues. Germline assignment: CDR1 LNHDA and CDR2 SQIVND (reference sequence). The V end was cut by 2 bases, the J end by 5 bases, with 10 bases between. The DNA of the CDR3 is TGTGCCAGTAGTATACCGGGGAGACACAATGAGCAGTTCTTC. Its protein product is CASSIPGRHNEQFF.

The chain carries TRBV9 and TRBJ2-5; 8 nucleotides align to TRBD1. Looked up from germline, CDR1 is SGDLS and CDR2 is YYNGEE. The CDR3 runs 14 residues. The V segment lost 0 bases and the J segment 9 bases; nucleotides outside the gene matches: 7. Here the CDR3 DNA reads TGTGCCAGCAGCGTAGCTCTTGAACAGGGGGCCCAGTACTTC. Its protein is CASSVALEQGAQYF.

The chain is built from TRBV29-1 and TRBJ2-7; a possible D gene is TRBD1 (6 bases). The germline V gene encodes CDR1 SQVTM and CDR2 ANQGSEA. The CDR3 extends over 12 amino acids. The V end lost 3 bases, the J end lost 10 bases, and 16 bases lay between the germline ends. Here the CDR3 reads CSVEYPTGTQYF. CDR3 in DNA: TGCAGCGTTGAGTACCCGACAGGAACCCAGTACTTC.

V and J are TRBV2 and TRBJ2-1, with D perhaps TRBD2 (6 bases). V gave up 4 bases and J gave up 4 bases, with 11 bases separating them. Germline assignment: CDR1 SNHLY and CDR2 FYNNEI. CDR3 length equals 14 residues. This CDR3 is CASSGAGLYNEQFF. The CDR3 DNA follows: TGTGCCAGCAGTGGAGCGGGCCTATACAATGAGCAGTTCTTC.

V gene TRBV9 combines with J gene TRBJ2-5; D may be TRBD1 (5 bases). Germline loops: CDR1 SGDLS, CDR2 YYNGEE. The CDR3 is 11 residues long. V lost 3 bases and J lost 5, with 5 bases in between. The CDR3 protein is CASSEGETQYF. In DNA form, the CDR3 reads TGTGCCAGCAGCGAGGGGGAGACCCAGTACTTC. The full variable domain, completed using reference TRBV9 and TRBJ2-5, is DSGVTQTPKHLITATGQRVTLRCSPRSGDLSVYWYQQSLDQGLQFLIQYYNGEERAKGNILERFSAQQFPDLHSELNLSSLELGDSALYFCASSEGETQYFGPGTRLLVL.

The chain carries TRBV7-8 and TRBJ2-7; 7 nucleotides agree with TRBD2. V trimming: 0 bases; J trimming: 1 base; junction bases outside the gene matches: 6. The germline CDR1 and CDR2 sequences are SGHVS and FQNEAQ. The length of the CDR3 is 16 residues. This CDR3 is CASSLARDYVSYEQYF. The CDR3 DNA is TGTGCCAGCAGCTTAGCCAGGGACTATGTTTCCTACGAGCAGTACTTC.

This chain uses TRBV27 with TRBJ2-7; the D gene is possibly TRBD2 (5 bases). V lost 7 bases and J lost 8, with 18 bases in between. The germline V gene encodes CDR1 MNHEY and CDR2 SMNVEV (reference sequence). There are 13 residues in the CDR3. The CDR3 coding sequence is TGTGCCAGCACAACCGGGAAGGCTAACAAGCAGTACTTC. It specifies CASTTGKANKQYF.

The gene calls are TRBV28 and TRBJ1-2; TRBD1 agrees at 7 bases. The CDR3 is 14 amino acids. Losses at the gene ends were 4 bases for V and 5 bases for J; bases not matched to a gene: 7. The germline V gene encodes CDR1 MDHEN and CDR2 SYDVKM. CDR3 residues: CASSSLGTAYGYTF. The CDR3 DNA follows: TGTGCCAGCAGTTCCCTCGGGACAGCGTATGGCTACACCTTC.

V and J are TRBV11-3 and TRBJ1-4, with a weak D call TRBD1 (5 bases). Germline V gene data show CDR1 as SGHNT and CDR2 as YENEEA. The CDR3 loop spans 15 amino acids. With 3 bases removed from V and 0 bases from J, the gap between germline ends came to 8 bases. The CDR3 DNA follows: TGTGCCAGCAGCTTGGAGGGGACAACTAATGAAAAACTGTTTTTT. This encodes CASSLEGTTNEKLFF. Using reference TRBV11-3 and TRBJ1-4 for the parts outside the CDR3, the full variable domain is EAGVVQSPRYKIIEKKQPVAFWCNPISGHNTLYWYLQNLGQGPELLIRYENEEAVDDSQLPKDRFSAERLKGVDSTLKIQPAELGDSAVYLCASSLEGTTNEKLFFGSGTQLSVL.

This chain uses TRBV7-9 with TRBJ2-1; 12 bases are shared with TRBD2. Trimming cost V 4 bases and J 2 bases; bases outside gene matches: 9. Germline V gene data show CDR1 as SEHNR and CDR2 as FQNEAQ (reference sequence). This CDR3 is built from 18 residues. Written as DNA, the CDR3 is TGTGCCAGCAGCTATTTATATGGGACTAGCGGGCCCTACAATGAGCAGTTCTTC. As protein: CASSYLYGTSGPYNEQFF.

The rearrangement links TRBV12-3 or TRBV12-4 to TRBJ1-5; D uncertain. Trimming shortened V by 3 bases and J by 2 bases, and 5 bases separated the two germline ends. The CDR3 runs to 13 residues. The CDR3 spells CASSFQGNQPQHF. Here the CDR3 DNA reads TGTGCCAGCAGTTTCCAGGGCAATCAGCCCCAGCATTTT.

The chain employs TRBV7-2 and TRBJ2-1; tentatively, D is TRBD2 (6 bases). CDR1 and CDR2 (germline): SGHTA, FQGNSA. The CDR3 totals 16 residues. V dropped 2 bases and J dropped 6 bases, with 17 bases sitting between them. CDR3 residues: CASSLTGAGPSNEQFF. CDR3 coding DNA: TGTGCCAGCAGCTTAACCGGGGCGGGGCCCAGCAATGAGCAGTTCTTC.

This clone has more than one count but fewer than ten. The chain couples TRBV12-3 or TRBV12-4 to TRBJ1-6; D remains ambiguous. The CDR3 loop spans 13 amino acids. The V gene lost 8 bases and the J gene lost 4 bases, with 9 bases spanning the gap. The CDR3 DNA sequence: TGTGCCAGCCTCCCCCCGTATAATTCACCCCTCCACTTT. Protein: CASLPPYNSPLHF.

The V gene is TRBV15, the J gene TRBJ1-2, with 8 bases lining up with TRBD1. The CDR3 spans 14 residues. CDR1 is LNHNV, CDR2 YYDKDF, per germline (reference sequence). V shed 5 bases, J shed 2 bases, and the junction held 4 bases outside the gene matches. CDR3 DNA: TGTGCCACCAGCTGGAGACAGGGGAACTATGGCTACACCTTC. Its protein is CATSWRQGNYGYTF.

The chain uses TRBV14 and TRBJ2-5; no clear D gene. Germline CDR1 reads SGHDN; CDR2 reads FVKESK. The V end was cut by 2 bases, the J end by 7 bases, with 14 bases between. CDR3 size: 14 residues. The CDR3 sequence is CASSQTRPGGTQYF. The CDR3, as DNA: TGTGCCAGCAGCCAAACTCGGCCGGGTGGGACCCAGTACTTC.

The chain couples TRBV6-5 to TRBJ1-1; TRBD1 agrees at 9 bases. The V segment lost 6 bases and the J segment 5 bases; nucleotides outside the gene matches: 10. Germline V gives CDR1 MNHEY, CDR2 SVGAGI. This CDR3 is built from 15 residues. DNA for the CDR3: TGTGCCAGCAGCCAGGGACAGGGACTAGTGACTGAAGCTTTCTTT. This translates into CASSQGQGLVTEAFF.

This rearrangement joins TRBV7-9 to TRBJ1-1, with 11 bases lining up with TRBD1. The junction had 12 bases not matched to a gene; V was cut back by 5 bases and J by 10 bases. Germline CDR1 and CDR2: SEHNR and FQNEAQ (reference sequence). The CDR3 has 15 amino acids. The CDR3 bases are TGTGCCAGCAGCGCACCGGGACAGGGGGTTGTCGGAGCTTTCTTT. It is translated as CASSAPGQGVVGAFF.

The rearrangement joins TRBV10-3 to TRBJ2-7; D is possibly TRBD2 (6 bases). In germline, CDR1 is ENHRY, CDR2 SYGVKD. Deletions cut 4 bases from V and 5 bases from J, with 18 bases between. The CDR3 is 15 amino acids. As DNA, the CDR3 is TGTGCCATCAGTGTGGAGGGGCAACTAGGGAACGAGCAGTACTTC. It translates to CAISVEGQLGNEQYF.

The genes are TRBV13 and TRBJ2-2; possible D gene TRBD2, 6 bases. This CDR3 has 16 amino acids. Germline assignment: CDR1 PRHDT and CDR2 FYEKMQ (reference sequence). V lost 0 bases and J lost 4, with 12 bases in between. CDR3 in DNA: TGTGCCAGCAGCTTAGGCCGCGGGGCGCTCACCGGGGAGCTGTTTTTT. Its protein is CASSLGRGALTGELFF.

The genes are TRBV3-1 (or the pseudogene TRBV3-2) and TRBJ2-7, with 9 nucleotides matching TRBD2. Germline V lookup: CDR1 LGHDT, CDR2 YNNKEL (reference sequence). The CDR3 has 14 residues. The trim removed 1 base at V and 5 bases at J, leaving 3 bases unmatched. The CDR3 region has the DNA TGTGCCAGCAGCCAAGGCGGGGGGGCGGACGAGCAGTACTTC. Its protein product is CASSQGGGADEQYF.

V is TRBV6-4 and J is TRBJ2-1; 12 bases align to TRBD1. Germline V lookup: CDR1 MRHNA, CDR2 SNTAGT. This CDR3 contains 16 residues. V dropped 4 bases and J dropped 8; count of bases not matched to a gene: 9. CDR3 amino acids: CASSVGSGQGADEQFF. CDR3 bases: TGTGCCAGCAGTGTCGGATCGGGACAGGGGGCCGATGAGCAGTTCTTC.